The 7 T cell receptor beta chains reported below all come from one sample, sequenced in a study of blood T cells in healthy people across ages. Through a sample-barcoded 5' primer and a J-beta primer mix, a second PCR was run for about 6 to 11 cycles. One entry per CDR3 protein, called by TCRdb with MiXCR from the 5' RACE reads. Of 1.5 million to 2 million distinct CDR3 sequences in the sample, roughly 30% are singletons; the top ten hold 7.7%. Material: blood. The receptors shown here come from a woman younger than 45 in good health.

The chain links TRBV7-2 to TRBJ1-5, with TRBD1 as a possible D gene (5 bases). Per germline, CDR1 SGHTA and CDR2 FQGNSA. The CDR3 spans 14 residues. Trimming stripped 5 bases from V and 7 bases from J, with 15 bases between. The CDR3 protein is CASSRAGEVQPQHF. CDR3 coding DNA: TGTGCCAGCAGCAGGGCGGGGGAGGTGCAGCCCCAGCATTTT.

This clonotype was seen more than once but under ten times. The rearrangement links TRBV6-5 to TRBJ1-2; 9 bases line up with TRBD1. Germline trimming cut 5 bases from V and 5 bases from J; bases unmatched to any gene: 6. This CDR3 has 14 amino acids. The germline CDR1 and CDR2 sequences are MNHEY and SVGAGI. The CDR3, as DNA: TGTGCCAGCAGTAGGACAGGGGTTTTTTATGGCTACACCTTC. This gives the protein CASSRTGVFYGYTF.

The chain uses TRBV9 and TRBJ2-5; no reliable D call. The tail of the sequence fits TRBJ2-3 better, so the J call may be wrong. Germline V gives CDR1 SGDLS, CDR2 YYNGEE. The length of the CDR3 is 15 residues. In nucleotides, the CDR3 is TGTGCCAGCAGCTCAGGTGGCTCGTACCAAGAGACCCAGTATTTT. It codes for CASSSGGSYQETQYF.

V gene TRBV12-5 combines with J gene TRBJ2-7, with D maybe TRBD2 (5 bases). V shed 3 bases and J shed 0 bases, with 12 bases lying between them. Germline CDR1 reads LGHNT; CDR2 reads FRNRAP. The CDR3 spans 15 residues. This CDR3 is CASGLGGRGSYEQYF. DNA of the CDR3: TGTGCTAGTGGTTTAGGAGGACGGGGCTCCTACGAGCAGTACTTC.

The chain carries TRBV4-3 and TRBJ2-1, with 12 bases identical to TRBD2. V gave up 4 bases and J gave up 5 bases; unmatched junction bases: 6. Germline V gene data show CDR1 as LGHNA and CDR2 as YSLEER. The CDR3 has 16 residues. CDR3 protein: CASSPRPSGRDNEQFF. In DNA, the CDR3 is TGCGCCAGCAGCCCGAGGCCTAGCGGGAGGGACAATGAGCAGTTCTTC.

This clonotype has a handful of counts. The chain recombines TRBV6-1 with TRBJ2-7; 9 nucleotides agree with TRBD1. V was clipped by 6 bases and J by 0 bases; unmatched bases: 9. The CDR3 consists of 16 residues. The germline V gene has CDR1 MNHNS and CDR2 SASEGT. The CDR3: CASRGTGGASSYEQYF. For the CDR3, the DNA is TGTGCCAGCAGGGGAACAGGGGGCGCATCCTCCTACGAGCAGTACTTC.

This clonotype was seen only a few times. This rearrangement joins TRBV12-3 or TRBV12-4 to TRBJ2-3; 15 bases fit TRBD2. CDR3 length: 15 residues. Germline trimming cut 5 bases from V and 9 bases from J; bases unmatched to any gene: 6. The CDR3 protein is CASSRTSGGERTQYF. CDR3 bases: TGTGCCAGCAGTCGGACTAGCGGGGGGGAGAGGACGCAGTATTTT.